Presented here are 29 T cell receptor beta chains from one specimen sequenced in a study of technical replicates of blood from a handful of donors. Sequencing was performed with immunoSEQ multiplex PCR; in TCRdb, only in-frame clones are kept and a portion is missing. The repertoire holds some 57,000 clones, with about nine tenths as singletons. The sample was PBMCs. All receptors derive from a human donor in good health. Some clones in this sample may be carry-over from other donors' samples.

The gene calls are TRBV4-3 and TRBJ2-2; unclear D gene. Germline loops: CDR1 LGHNA, CDR2 YSLEER. The CDR3 consists of 13 residues. With 2 bases removed from V and 6 bases from J, the gap between germline ends came to 7 bases. The CDR3 DNA follows: TGCGCCAGCAGCCAATCCCTCCCCGGGGAGCTGTTTTTT. It encodes CASSQSLPGELFF.

The gene calls are TRBV30 and TRBJ1-1; the D is unclear. With 3 bases removed from V and 0 bases from J, the gap between germline ends came to 14 bases. The CDR3 length is 15 residues. CDR1 and CDR2 from the germline V gene are GTSNPN and SVGIG (reference sequence). The CDR3, as DNA: TGTGCCTGGAGGAGGGCCTCGCGGATGAACACTGAAGCTTTCTTT. Encoded protein: CAWRRASRMNTEAFF.

CDR3: CASSYVLAGVYEQFF. In DNA, the CDR3 is TGTGCCAGCAGTTACGTTCTAGCGGGAGTGTATGAGCAGTTCTTC. The chain employs TRBV6-5 and TRBJ2-1, with 10 bases identical to TRBD2. With V trimmed by 2 bases and J by 8 bases, 6 bases remained unmatched. The CDR3 length is 15 residues. Looked up from germline, CDR1 is MNHEY and CDR2 is SVGAGI.

J is TRBJ1-2 and V is TRBV10-1; 7 nucleotides align to TRBD1. Germline CDR1 WNHNN, CDR2 SYGVQD (reference sequence). The CDR3 covers 12 residues. The V gene end was trimmed by 8 bases and the J gene end by 6 bases; junction bases not matched to a gene: 6. The CDR3 DNA is TGCGCCAGCTTGGGCAGGGGGGATGGCTACACCTTC. Its translation: CASLGRGDGYTF.

The genes are TRBV19 and TRBJ2-2, with a weak D call TRBD1 (7 bases). The length of the CDR3 is 15 residues. Germline V gene sequence: CDR1 LNHDA, CDR2 SQIVND (reference sequence). The germline V and J ends were trimmed by 5 bases and 6 bases, with 16 bases remaining between them. The CDR3 bases are TGTGCCAGTAGTGCCGGAGGGGGCTGGGCCGGGGAGCTGTTTTTT. Its translation is CASSAGGGWAGELFF.

V and J are TRBV30 and TRBJ2-7; D perhaps matches TRBD2 (5 bases). V dropped 0 bases and J dropped 3 bases, with 12 bases sitting between them. This CDR3 has 14 residues. Per germline, CDR1 GTSNPN and CDR2 SVGIG (reference sequence). CDR3 amino acids: CAWSVGSAFYEQYF. Here the CDR3 DNA reads TGTGCCTGGAGTGTAGGTAGCGCCTTCTACGAGCAGTACTTC.

This chain links TRBV10-3 with TRBJ2-1; 7 bases map to TRBD2. This CDR3 spans 11 amino acids. After removal of 2 bases from V and 15 bases from J, the junction contained 4 bases not matched to a gene. Germline values: CDR1 ENHRY, CDR2 SYGVKD. The CDR3 DNA follows: TGTGCCATCAGTGAGGGCGGGGGTCTGTTCTTC. This translates into CAISEGGGLFF.

The genes are TRBV4-1 and TRBJ2-7, with 7 bases lining up with TRBD2. Germline trimming cut 1 base from V and 0 bases from J; bases unmatched to any gene: 6. CDR1 and CDR2 (germline): MGHRA, YSYEKL. The CDR3 runs 16 residues. The CDR3: CASSQVDLAVSYEQYF. As DNA, the CDR3 is TGCGCCAGCAGCCAAGTGGATCTAGCGGTCTCCTACGAGCAGTACTTC.

The V and J genes are TRBV5-6 and TRBJ2-5, with D perhaps matching TRBD1 (5 bases). The CDR3 consists of 14 residues. Germline-derived CDR1 and CDR2 are SGHDT and YYEEEE. V lost 3 bases and J 4 bases, leaving 13 bases between the germline ends. The CDR3 protein is CASSWGRSPETQYF. In DNA form, the CDR3 reads TGTGCCAGCAGCTGGGGCCGCTCCCCAGAGACCCAGTACTTC.

This clone was seen just once. This chain joins TRBV7-2 and TRBJ2-7; 13 bases align to TRBD2. The V segment lost 5 bases and the J segment 4 bases; nucleotides outside the gene matches: 2. Germline CDR1 is SGHTA and CDR2 is FQGNSA. This CDR3 contains 14 residues. In DNA form, the CDR3 reads TGTGCCAGCAGCCAGGGACTAGCGGGGTACGAGCAGTACTTC. It yields the protein CASSQGLAGYEQYF.

The genes are TRBV18 and TRBJ2-7; 8 bases are shared with TRBD1. CDR3 length: 17 residues. V lost 3 bases to trimming and J lost 3 bases; unmatched junction nucleotides: 13. Germline CDR1 and CDR2: KGHSH and LQKENI. CDR3 coding DNA: TGTGCCAGCTCACCTTTTGAGAGCGGACAGGGATTCTACGAGCAGTACTTC. Its translation is CASSPFESGQGFYEQYF.

The chain uses TRBV7-2 and TRBJ2-5, with 15 bases matching TRBD2. The V gene end was trimmed by 1 base and the J gene end by 5 bases; junction bases not matched to a gene: 11. CDR3 length equals 19 residues. Germline V gives CDR1 SGHTA, CDR2 FQGNSA. This CDR3 is CASSLGGLAGGPVGETQYF. The DNA for the CDR3 is TGTGCCAGCAGCTTAGGAGGACTAGCGGGAGGGCCGGTTGGGGAGACCCAGTACTTC.

The chain couples TRBV19 to TRBJ2-7, with a tentative D call TRBD1 (6 bases). V dropped 2 bases and J dropped 2 bases, with 10 bases sitting between them. This CDR3 has 14 residues. Germline-derived CDR1 and CDR2 are LNHDA and SQIVND (reference sequence). For the CDR3, the DNA is TGTGCCAGTAGTATATCAGGGGACGCCTACGAGCAGTACTTC. This codes for CASSISGDAYEQYF.

The chain joins TRBV4-2 to TRBJ1-4, with 10 nucleotides matching TRBD1. The germline V gene has CDR1 LGHNA and CDR2 YNFKEQ. Losses at the gene ends were 6 bases for V and 8 bases for J; bases not matched to a gene: 6. The CDR3 consists of 14 residues. In nucleotides, the CDR3 is TGTGCCAGCAGACCCGGGACAGGGGAGGAAAAACTGTTTTTT. It encodes CASRPGTGEEKLFF.

The V and J genes are TRBV11-2 and TRBJ2-4, with 9 bases lining up with TRBD1. The trim removed 4 bases at V and 11 bases at J, leaving 6 bases unmatched. The germline V gene has CDR1 SGHAT and CDR2 FQNNGV. The CDR3 contains 13 residues. The CDR3 sequence is CASSSRDRVVQYF. CDR3 sequence (DNA): TGTGCCAGCAGCTCTCGGGACAGGGTCGTTCAGTACTTC.

Concerning this clone: One end of the junction does not line up with germline, which may come from a read error. The genes are TRBV11-2 and TRBJ2-3; D is ambiguous. In germline, CDR1 is SGHAT, CDR2 FQNNGV. CDR3 size: 14 residues. CDR3 sequence reads: CASSLDRGADTQYF. CDR3 sequence (DNA): TGTGCCAGCAGCTTAGATCGCGGCGCAGACACGCAGTATTTT.

This clone was found once. The V and J genes are TRBV20-1 and TRBJ2-1, with a weak D call TRBD1 (6 bases). The length of the CDR3 is 10 residues. The V gene's germline CDR1 is DFQATT and CDR2 SNEGSKA (reference sequence). V was trimmed by 4 bases and J by 10 bases, leaving 8 bases between them. The DNA of the CDR3 is TGCAGTGCTATGAGGGGGGAGCAGTTCTTC. This translates into CSAMRGEQFF.

In DNA form, the CDR3 reads TGTGCCAGCAGCTTAGTGGCGGGAGGGCTTAGCACAGATACGCAGTATTTT. Translated, it gives CASSLVAGGLSTDTQYF. V is TRBV7-2 and J is TRBJ2-3; 9 bases line up with TRBD2. The length of the CDR3 is 17 residues. V dropped 1 base and J dropped 0; count of bases not matched to a gene: 5. CDR1 is SGHTA, CDR2 FQGNSA, per germline.

This clone was seen a single time. The chain is built from TRBV4-3 and TRBJ2-3; TRBD2 matches 12 bases. Germline lookup yields CDR1 LGHNA and CDR2 YSLEER. Trimming cost V 1 base and J 11 bases; bases outside gene matches: 7. The CDR3 is 15 residues long. The CDR3 spells CASSQGLAGVSGQYF. CDR3 nucleotides: TGCGCCAGCAGCCAAGGACTAGCGGGGGTAAGTGGGCAGTATTTT.

The gene calls are TRBV7-9 and TRBJ2-1; D remains unclear. V dropped 5 bases and J dropped 2 bases, with 16 bases sitting between them. CDR1 and CDR2 from the germline V gene are SEHNR and FQNEAQ (reference sequence). This CDR3 is 16 amino acids long. The CDR3 DNA sequence: TGTGCCAGCAGCCCCCGAGGCACCGCCACCTACAATGAGCAGTTCTTC. Translating gives CASSPRGTATYNEQFF.

J is TRBJ1-5 and V is TRBV4-3; weak D call: TRBD1 (5 bases). Germline V gene lookup returns CDR1 LGHNA and CDR2 YSLEER. Between the trimmed V and J ends, which lost 0 bases and 3 bases, there was a span of 12 bases. CDR3 length: 16 residues. The CDR3: CASSQDLGDNNQPQHF. The CDR3 nucleotides are TGCGCCAGCAGCCAAGATCTAGGGGATAACAATCAGCCCCAGCATTTT.

V is TRBV27 and J is TRBJ1-1, with D possibly matching TRBD1 (5 bases). Germline V gene lookup returns CDR1 MNHEY and CDR2 SMNVEV (reference sequence). The CDR3 loop spans 15 amino acids. Trimming removed 5 bases from V and 0 bases from J, with 13 bases in between. The CDR3 here is CASSALREMNTEAFF. The DNA of the CDR3 is TGTGCCAGCAGTGCCCTCAGGGAAATGAACACTGAAGCTTTCTTT.

This clone was observed a few times. The chain has TRBV10-1 and TRBJ1-1, with a tentative D call TRBD1 (6 bases). The germline V and J ends were trimmed by 4 bases and 1 base, with 13 bases remaining between them. CDR3 length equals 15 residues. Germline lookup yields CDR1 WNHNN and CDR2 SYGVQD (reference sequence). The CDR3 sequence is CASSGTGRGNTEAFF. The CDR3 DNA reads TGCGCCAGCAGTGGTACGGGCAGGGGGAACACTGAAGCTTTCTTT.

The V gene is TRBV10-3, the J gene TRBJ2-1, with 11 bases that match TRBD2. CDR3 length equals 14 residues. The junction had 3 bases not matched to a gene; V was cut back by 7 bases and J by 4 bases. CDR1 and CDR2 from the germline V gene are ENHRY and SYGVKD. Here the CDR3 reads CAIKASGGYNEQFF. DNA of the CDR3: TGTGCCATCAAAGCTAGCGGGGGGTACAATGAGCAGTTCTTC.

The rearrangement links TRBV2 to TRBJ1-4, with unresolved D. CDR1 and CDR2 from the germline V gene are SNHLY and FYNNEI. The V gene lost 4 bases and the J gene lost 4 bases, with 10 bases spanning the gap. The CDR3 covers 14 residues. The DNA for the CDR3 is TGTGCCAGCAGTGGATCGCGGAATAATGAAAAACTGTTTTTT. Amino acids: CASSGSRNNEKLFF.

The chain combines TRBV11-2 with TRBJ2-5; 7 bases match TRBD1. Germline lookup yields CDR1 SGHAT and CDR2 FQNNGV. V lost 2 bases to trimming and J lost 9 bases; unmatched junction nucleotides: 9. The CDR3 covers 14 residues. As DNA, the CDR3 is TGTGCCAGCAGCTTACAAGGGCCCCAGGGGGCCCAGTACTTC. Its translation: CASSLQGPQGAQYF.

J is TRBJ1-1 and V is TRBV29-1; TRBD1 might be the D (6 bases). Germline CDR1 SQVTM, CDR2 ANQGSEA. This CDR3 has 12 amino acids. The V end lost 8 bases, the J end lost 5 bases, and 15 bases lay between the germline ends. The CDR3 sequence: CSTSKQGTEAFF. The CDR3, as DNA: TGCAGCACCTCAAAACAGGGTACTGAAGCTTTCTTT.

The chain couples TRBV7-2 to TRBJ2-2, with 7 bases identical to TRBD2. The germline CDR1 and CDR2 sequences are SGHTA and FQGNSA. The CDR3 has 16 amino acids. The V gene end was trimmed by 5 bases and the J gene end by 4 bases; junction bases not matched to a gene: 10. The CDR3 here is CASSPFAGAATGELFF. As DNA, the CDR3 is TGTGCCAGCAGCCCTTTTGCGGGAGCGGCCACCGGGGAGCTGTTTTTT.

The gene calls are TRBV7-9 and TRBJ2-1; 8 bases are a match to TRBD2. J was trimmed by 15 bases and V by 4 bases; bases with no gene match: 8. The germline V gene has CDR1 SEHNR and CDR2 FQNEAQ (reference sequence). CDR3 length: 12 amino acids. The CDR3 bases are TGTGCCAGCAGCTCGAGGACTAGCAGGTCGTTCTTC. Translating it yields CASSSRTSRSFF.